The source of this TCR beta chain is a study of T cell repertoires in cytomegalovirus infection. Study-wide context: Public TCR beta signature analysis indicated the presence of both CMV infection and matching HLA type.

V gave up 1 base and J gave up 3 bases; unmatched junction bases: 11. The CDR3 contains 17 residues. The germline CDR1 and CDR2 sequences are DFQATT and SNEGSKA (reference sequence). Concerning this clonotype: The antigen remains unidentified.

TCRdb passed the reads through MiXCR, listing each CDR3 protein once. The table shows around 630,000 distinct CDR3 sequences, with around 24% occurring only once. Study-level results: There were HLA-C-restricted CMV-specific TCR beta clonotypes dominating the ex vivo response. Frequencies of public TCR beta families were cumulated, and this identified carriers of CMV plus the relevant HLA.

This chain connects TRBV20-1 to TRBJ2-5, with 10 bases matching TRBD2. The sequence derives from a human donor in good health (CMV status not recorded). Some clones in this sample may be carry-over from other donors' samples. Sequencing was carried out using CD8+ T cells from PBMCs. This chain's CDR3 is CSARGPLAGGPEETQYF. The CDR3, as DNA: TGCAGTGCTAGAGGCCCTTTAGCGGGGGGACCTGAAGAGACCCAGTACTTC.